These 32 T cell receptor beta chains were sequenced from one sample in a study of T cells in localized non-small cell lung cancer (dated by TCRdb to the early 2020s). The library relied on the immunoSEQ multiplex PCR assay. The source is immuneACCESS, and TCRdb retained only in-frame sequences with V and J called. Part of the clones is not carried over; for the studies checked, unresolved V genes explain less than half of this, and the remainder is unexplained. This sample holds 9,000 to 13,000 clones; 70% to 90% were observed only once. Over 7.5% of the sample is in the top ten clones. The input for sequencing was peripheral blood, taken before any cancer treatment. All receptors derive from a male donor at least 60 years old with stage III lung adenocarcinoma.

The chain uses TRBV11-1 and TRBJ2-1, with TRBD2 as a possible D gene (5 bases). The CDR3 spans 14 residues. V gave up 1 base and J gave up 4 bases, with 8 bases separating them. From germline, CDR1 is SGHAT and CDR2 FQDESV (reference sequence). The CDR3 DNA sequence: TGTGCCAGCAGCTTAGTACGGGGTTACAATGAGCAGTTCTTC. Protein: CASSLVRGYNEQFF.

This chain uses TRBV28 with TRBJ2-3; 8 bases line up with TRBD2. Trimming removed 0 bases from V and 1 base from J; junction bases left unmatched: 3. Germline-derived CDR1 and CDR2 are MDHEN and SYDVKM. The CDR3 loop spans 16 amino acids. Here the CDR3 DNA reads TGTGCCAGCAGTTTATGGACGGGGGGGGGCACAGATACGCAGTATTTT. Amino acids: CASSLWTGGGTDTQYF.

V is TRBV7-9 and J is TRBJ2-2; TRBD1 agrees at 7 bases. Germline CDR1 is SEHNR and CDR2 is FQNEAQ (reference sequence). CDR3 length equals 15 residues. V lost 5 bases and J lost 1; bases outside the gene matches: 4. The CDR3 reads CASSPTGLNTGELFF. The CDR3 DNA follows: TGTGCCAGCAGCCCGACAGGGCTGAACACCGGGGAGCTGTTTTTT.

The chain has TRBV5-1 and TRBJ1-4, with TRBD1 matching over 9 bases. Germline CDR1 is SGHRS and CDR2 is YFSETQ. The V and J ends lost 3 bases and 8 bases, in that order; junction bases with no gene match: 8. The CDR3 length is 15 residues. Here the CDR3 DNA reads TGCGCCAGCAGCTCGGGAGGGACAGGGAACGAAAAACTGTTTTTT. Its translation is CASSSGGTGNEKLFF. The full variable domain, rest sourced from reference TRBV5-1 and TRBJ1-4, is KAGVTQTPRYLIKTRGQQVTLSCSPISGHRSVSWYQQTPGQGLQFLFEYFSETQRNKGNFPGRFSGRQFSNSRSEMNVSTLELGDSALYLCASSSGGTGNEKLFFGSGTQLSVL.

The chain carries TRBV5-6 and TRBJ1-4; D call uncertain. This CDR3 comprises 14 residues. Trimming took off 7 bases at V and 7 bases at J, with 17 bases between the two ends. Germline CDR1 and CDR2: SGHDT and YYEEEE. CDR3: CASARRARGEKLFF. DNA for the CDR3: TGTGCCAGCGCCCGGCGGGCTCGGGGTGAAAAACTGTTTTTT.

The chain couples TRBV28 to TRBJ1-5; D perhaps matches TRBD1 (6 bases). The germline V and J ends were trimmed by 7 bases and 1 base, with 14 bases remaining between them. CDR1 is MDHEN and CDR2 is SYDVKM in the germline V gene. The CDR3 loop spans 15 amino acids. CDR3 residues: CASTPTGWSNQPQHF. CDR3 DNA sequence: TGTGCCAGCACCCCGACAGGTTGGAGCAATCAGCCCCAGCATTTT.

The V gene is TRBV19, the J gene TRBJ1-5, with D unclear. Germline values: CDR1 LNHDA, CDR2 SQIVND (reference sequence). This CDR3 spans 16 amino acids. Trimming shortened V by 4 bases and J by 4 bases, and 17 bases separated the two germline ends. CDR3 residues: CASSNPVVAINQPQHF. As DNA, the CDR3 is TGTGCCAGTAGTAACCCCGTCGTAGCAATAAATCAGCCCCAGCATTTT.

The chain employs TRBV19 and TRBJ1-5; 8 bases map to TRBD1. Germline V CDR1 and CDR2: LNHDA, SQIVND (reference sequence). V lost 9 bases and J lost 5; bases outside the gene matches: 12. The CDR3 is made up of 15 amino acids. CDR3 in DNA: TGTGCCAGCCACGAGGGAGACAGGGGTTATCAGCCCCAGCATTTT. Protein product: CASHEGDRGYQPQHF.

This chain links TRBV4-1 with TRBJ2-7, with TRBD2 matching over 10 bases. The CDR3 consists of 18 residues. The trim removed 4 bases at V and 0 bases at J, leaving 12 bases unmatched. The V gene's germline CDR1 is MGHRA and CDR2 YSYEKL. The DNA for the CDR3 is TGCGCCAGCAGCCCGTGGCGGGGGGAGCGGGGGGGCTCCTACGAGCAGTACTTC. Protein: CASSPWRGERGGSYEQYF.

The chain joins TRBV13 to TRBJ2-1; tentative D call: TRBD1 (6 bases). Germline V CDR1 and CDR2: PRHDT, FYEKMQ (reference sequence). The CDR3 is 14 amino acids. V gave up 5 bases and J gave up 7 bases, with 15 bases separating them. The CDR3 DNA is TGTGCCAGCAGCCCCCTGGACAGCCGGAATGAGCAGTTCTTC. Encoded protein: CASSPLDSRNEQFF.

This clone is large by share. The rearrangement uses TRBV11-2 and TRBJ1-1, with a possible D match to TRBD1 (5 bases). CDR1 is SGHAT and CDR2 is FQNNGV in the germline V gene. V was shortened by 4 bases and J by 11 bases, with 17 bases between the two germline ends. This CDR3 has 13 amino acids. The CDR3 sequence is CASSSWLGVEAFF. CDR3 nucleotides: TGTGCCAGCAGCTCTTGGTTAGGGGTCGAGGCTTTCTTT.

The chain combines TRBV7-9 with TRBJ2-3; D remains unclear. The germline CDR1 and CDR2 sequences are SEHNR and FQNEAQ (reference sequence). V dropped 1 base and J dropped 0 bases, with 11 bases sitting between them. The CDR3 has 16 residues. CDR3 protein: CASSLGPALSTDTQYF. CDR3 sequence (DNA): TGTGCCAGCAGCTTAGGACCCGCTCTTAGCACAGATACGCAGTATTTT.

V usage is TRBV18 and J usage is TRBJ2-1; 7 positions agree with TRBD1. J was trimmed by 6 bases and V by 3 bases; bases with no gene match: 2. From germline, CDR1 is KGHSH and CDR2 LQKENI. This CDR3 comprises 13 residues. The CDR3 sequence: CASSPNRGNEQFF. DNA for the CDR3: TGTGCCAGCTCACCGAACAGGGGCAATGAGCAGTTCTTC.

The chain recombines TRBV7-2 with TRBJ2-7, with D possibly TRBD1 on 6 matching bases. With 5 bases removed from V and 0 bases from J, the gap between germline ends came to 11 bases. The CDR3 spans 14 residues. The germline gives CDR1 SGHTA, CDR2 FQGNSA. The CDR3: CASSPGHSSYEQYF. DNA of the CDR3: TGTGCCAGCAGCCCGGGACATAGCTCCTACGAGCAGTACTTC.

The table lists this clone with a count of one. The rearrangement uses TRBV7-2 and TRBJ2-3; 7 nucleotides agree with TRBD2. Unmatched junction bases numbered 5, after V lost 5 bases and J lost 0 bases. This CDR3 has 15 amino acids. Germline values: CDR1 SGHTA, CDR2 FQGNSA. CDR3 in amino acids: CASSPWRGSTDTQYF. CDR3 DNA: TGTGCCAGCAGCCCCTGGCGGGGGAGCACAGATACGCAGTATTTT.

V usage is TRBV9 and J usage is TRBJ2-6; D gene uncertain. Germline-derived CDR1 and CDR2 are SGDLS and YYNGEE. The CDR3 length is 15 residues. V was clipped by 0 bases and J by 0 bases, with 4 bases between them. CDR3 amino acids: CASSVGISGANVLTF. The CDR3 bases are TGTGCCAGCAGCGTAGGGATCTCTGGGGCCAACGTCCTGACTTTC. Supplemented by reference TRBV9 and TRBJ2-6, the full variable domain reads DSGVTQTPKHLITATGQRVTLRCSPRSGDLSVYWYQQSLDQGLQFLIQYYNGEERAKGNILERFSAQQFPDLHSELNLSSLELGDSALYFCASSVGISGANVLTFGAGSRLTVL.

The chain couples TRBV19 to TRBJ1-5; 7 bases are a match to TRBD1. The length of the CDR3 is 15 residues. Germline V gene lookup returns CDR1 LNHDA and CDR2 SQIVND (reference sequence). V shed 7 bases, J shed 0 bases, and the junction held 6 bases outside the gene matches. The CDR3 region has the DNA TGTGCCAGTACCAAGGGACAGCATAGCAATCAGCCCCAGCATTTT. This gives the protein CASTKGQHSNQPQHF.

The chain joins TRBV15 to TRBJ1-1; TRBD1 agrees at 7 bases. J gave up 4 bases and V 5 bases, and 7 bases lay outside the gene matches. Germline V gene data show CDR1 as LNHNV and CDR2 as YYDKDF (reference sequence). The CDR3 totals 14 residues. The CDR3, as DNA: TGTGCCACCAGCCCCTGGACAGGAGCCACTGAAGCTTTCTTT. Protein sequence: CATSPWTGATEAFF.

The table lists this clone with a few counts. The rearrangement uses TRBV25-1 and TRBJ1-2, with D maybe TRBD1 (6 bases). Germline CDR1 and CDR2: MGHDK and SYGVNS. Trimming took off 5 bases at V and 4 bases at J, with 11 bases between the two ends. The CDR3 loop spans 13 amino acids. This CDR3 is CASSRGAIYGYTF. CDR3 DNA: TGTGCCAGCAGTAGGGGGGCAATCTATGGCTACACCTTC.

The chain joins TRBV28 to TRBJ2-3; the D gene is possibly TRBD1 (6 bases). The germline V and J ends were trimmed by 6 bases and 4 bases, with 14 bases remaining between them. The CDR3 contains 14 residues. Germline CDR1 is MDHEN and CDR2 is SYDVKM. This CDR3 reads CASSQGQAPDTQYF. Written as DNA, the CDR3 is TGTGCCAGCAGCCAGGGACAAGCCCCAGATACGCAGTATTTT.

This chain connects TRBV5-1 to TRBJ2-5; 9 nucleotides match TRBD1. This CDR3 has 16 amino acids. The V gene end was trimmed by 4 bases and the J gene end by 2 bases; junction bases not matched to a gene: 9. Germline V CDR1 and CDR2: SGHRS, YFSETQ. The CDR3 protein is CASSVNGQGIQETQYF. The CDR3 nucleotides are TGCGCCAGCAGCGTCAACGGACAGGGGATACAAGAGACCCAGTACTTC. The variable domain in full, completed from reference TRBV5-1 and TRBJ2-5, reads KAGVTQTPRYLIKTRGQQVTLSCSPISGHRSVSWYQQTPGQGLQFLFEYFSETQRNKGNFPGRFSGRQFSNSRSEMNVSTLELGDSALYLCASSVNGQGIQETQYFGPGTRLLVL.

J is TRBJ2-5 and V is TRBV19, with 8 nucleotides matching TRBD1. The CDR3 is 14 residues long. CDR1 LNHDA and CDR2 SQIVND come from the germline V gene (reference sequence). V lost 4 bases, J lost 2 bases, and 3 bases stayed unmatched. The CDR3 is CASSTGGIQETQYF. The CDR3 DNA reads as TGTGCCAGTAGTACAGGGGGCATTCAAGAGACCCAGTACTTC.

The rearrangement uses TRBV5-1 and TRBJ2-5; D may be TRBD1 (6 bases). Germline values: CDR1 SGHRS, CDR2 YFSETQ. This CDR3 is built from 14 residues. With 3 bases removed from V and 2 bases from J, the gap between germline ends came to 11 bases. The CDR3 DNA follows: TGCGCCAGCAGCTCATCCGGGACACAAGAGACCCAGTACTTC. The encoded protein is CASSSSGTQETQYF.

The gene calls are TRBV4-2 and TRBJ2-5, with 14 nucleotides matching TRBD2. Per the germline V gene, CDR1 is LGHNA and CDR2 is YNFKEQ. The junction had 5 bases not matched to a gene; V was cut back by 0 bases and J by 5 bases. The CDR3 runs to 17 residues. CDR3 bases: TGTGCCAGCAGCCAAGATGGGACTAGCGGGAGTATGGAGACCCAGTACTTC. Its translation is CASSQDGTSGSMETQYF.

V is TRBV11-2 and J is TRBJ2-7; no reliable D call. The germline V gene has CDR1 SGHAT and CDR2 FQNNGV. The V end lost 5 bases, the J end lost 2 bases, and 4 bases lay between the germline ends. The CDR3 is 11 residues long. For the CDR3, the DNA is TGTGCCAGCAGCCATACCTACGAGCAGTACTTC. The encoded protein is CASSHTYEQYF.

The rearrangement joins TRBV4-2 to TRBJ2-1, with 7 bases that match TRBD2. This CDR3 has 14 residues. Germline loops: CDR1 LGHNA, CDR2 YNFKEQ. The V gene end was trimmed by 8 bases and the J gene end by 5 bases; junction bases not matched to a gene: 9. The CDR3 coding sequence is TGTGCCAGCTCACCGGGGCTAGCGGACAATGAGCAGTTCTTC. This translates into CASSPGLADNEQFF.

V and J are TRBV5-1 and TRBJ2-7; TRBD2 matches at 7 bases. The CDR3 has 14 residues. The V gene's germline CDR1 is SGHRS and CDR2 YFSETQ. The V gene end was trimmed by 0 bases and the J gene end by 3 bases; junction bases not matched to a gene: 3. DNA for the CDR3: TGCGCCAGCAGCTTGGGCGGGGGTTTCTACGAGCAGTACTTC. It translates to CASSLGGGFYEQYF.

In its sample, this clone was seen once. The chain links TRBV7-2 to TRBJ2-5; a weak D match, TRBD1 (6 bases). Germline assignment: CDR1 SGHTA and CDR2 FQGNSA. V lost 3 bases, J lost 2 bases, and 13 bases lay in between. The CDR3 totals 15 residues. The DNA for the CDR3 is TGTGCCAGCAGCTTGGGGGCAGTCGCTCAAGAGACCCAGTACTTC. Translating it yields CASSLGAVAQETQYF.

The V and J genes are TRBV4-1 and TRBJ2-5; possible D gene TRBD1, 7 bases. V lost 0 bases and J 4 bases, leaving 21 bases between the germline ends. The CDR3 sequence is 18 residues long. Germline lookup yields CDR1 MGHRA and CDR2 YSYEKL. Here the CDR3 reads CASSQDGNTQGRGETQYF. DNA for the CDR3: TGCGCCAGCAGCCAAGATGGGAACACACAGGGGCGGGGAGAGACCCAGTACTTC.

The rearrangement joins TRBV18 to TRBJ1-2, with TRBD1 as a possible D gene (6 bases). This CDR3 contains 15 residues. Trimming removed 6 bases at V and 5 bases at J, with 19 bases between. Germline loops: CDR1 KGHSH, CDR2 LQKENI. The CDR3 loop is CASSPEMGHKYGYTF. The DNA of the CDR3 is TGTGCCAGCTCTCCGGAAATGGGACACAAGTATGGCTACACCTTC.

The chain uses TRBV5-6 and TRBJ1-1, with D perhaps TRBD1 (5 bases). Trimming cost V 4 bases and J 7 bases, with 14 bases left between them. The CDR3 is made up of 13 amino acids. CDR1 is SGHDT and CDR2 is YYEEEE in the germline V gene. The CDR3 sequence: CASSLYSRGEAFF. The DNA of the CDR3 is TGTGCCAGCAGCCTCTATTCGAGGGGTGAAGCTTTCTTT.

V usage is TRBV5-1 and J usage is TRBJ2-7, with D maybe TRBD2 (5 bases). The germline V and J ends were trimmed by 0 bases and 2 bases, with 12 bases remaining between them. This CDR3 comprises 15 residues. Per the germline V gene, CDR1 is SGHRS and CDR2 is YFSETQ. The CDR3 nucleotides are TGCGCCAGCAGCTTGGATCCGGGGTTACCCTACGAGCAGTACTTC. Translating gives CASSLDPGLPYEQYF.